This TCR beta chain is drawn from a study of control samples from healthy donors and cancer patients. Repertoires were generated with immunoSEQ multiplex PCR, while TCRdb's copy carries only in-frame clones and drops some. The sample records about 53,000 clones, about nine tenths being singletons. V gave up 3 bases and J gave up 2 bases, with 13 bases separating them. The length of the CDR3 is 15 residues. The V gene's germline CDR1 is LNHDA and CDR2 SQIVND (reference sequence). This clonotype originated in a man aged 60 to 75 with head and neck cancer. The genes are TRBV19 and TRBJ2-5; no clear D gene. Specimen: PBMCs. The CDR3 coding sequence is TGTGCCAGTAGTATTTCTAAAGGGCGGCAAGAGACCCAGTACTTC. Translated, it gives CASSISKGRQETQYF.